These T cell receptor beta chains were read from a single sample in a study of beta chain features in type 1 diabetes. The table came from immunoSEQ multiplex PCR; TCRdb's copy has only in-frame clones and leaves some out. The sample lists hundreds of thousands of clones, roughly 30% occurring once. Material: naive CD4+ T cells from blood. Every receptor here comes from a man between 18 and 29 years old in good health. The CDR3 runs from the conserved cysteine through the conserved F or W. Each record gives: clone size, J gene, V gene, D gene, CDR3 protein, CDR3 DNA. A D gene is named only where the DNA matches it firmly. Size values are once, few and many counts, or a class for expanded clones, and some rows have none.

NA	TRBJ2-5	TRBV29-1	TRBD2	CSVVVRLAGETQYF	TGCAGCGTTGTTGTGAGACTAGCGGGAGAGACCCAGTACTTC
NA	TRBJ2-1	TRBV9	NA	CASGGRGLHNEQFF	TGTGCCAGCGGGGGCAGGGGATTGCACAATGAGCAGTTCTTC
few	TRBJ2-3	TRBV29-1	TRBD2	CSVLGLAGVIDTQYF	TGCAGCGTCCTCGGACTAGCGGGAGTTATAGATACGCAGTATTTT
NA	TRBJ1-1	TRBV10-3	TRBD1	CATGDRRGTEAFF	TGTGCCACAGGGGACAGGCGCGGCACTGAAGCTTTCTTT
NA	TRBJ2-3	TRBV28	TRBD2	CASSLTSGRAADTQYF	TGTGCCAGCAGTTTAACTAGCGGGAGGGCCGCAGATACGCAGTATTTT
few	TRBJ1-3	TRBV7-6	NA	CASSKEEAFSGNTIYF	TGTGCCAGCAGCAAAGAGGAAGCCTTCTCTGGAAACACCATATATTTT
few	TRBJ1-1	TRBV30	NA	CAWSRGFSEAFF	TGTGCCTGGAGTCGAGGGTTTTCTGAAGCTTTCTTT
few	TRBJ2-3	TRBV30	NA	CAWTPGSDTQYF	TGTGCCTGGACTCCGGGGTCAGATACGCAGTATTTT
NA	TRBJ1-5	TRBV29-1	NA	CSVRAEVNQPQHF	TGCAGCGTGCGGGCGGAGGTCAATCAGCCCCAGCATTTT
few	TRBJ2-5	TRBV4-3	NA	CASSQDPRQETQYF	TGCGCCAGCAGCCAAGATCCCAGACAAGAGACCCAGTACTTC
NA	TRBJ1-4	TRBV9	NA	CASSVAGSNEKLFF	TGTGCCAGCAGCGTAGCCGGGTCAAATGAAAAACTGTTTTTT
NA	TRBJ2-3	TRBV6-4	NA	CASSEGSTDTQYF	TGTGCCAGCAGTGAGGGCAGCACAGATACGCAGTATTTT
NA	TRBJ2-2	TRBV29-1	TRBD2	CSVGQGLGTGELFF	TGCAGCGTTGGGCAGGGACTAGGCACCGGGGAGCTGTTTTTT
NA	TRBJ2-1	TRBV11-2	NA	CASSLSLASPYEQFF	TGTGCCAGCAGCTTAAGTTTGGCTAGCCCCTATGAGCAGTTCTTC
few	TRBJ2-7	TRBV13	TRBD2	CASSSPGLADPSYEQYF	TGTGCCAGCAGCTCCCCGGGACTAGCGGACCCTAGCTACGAGCAGTACTTC
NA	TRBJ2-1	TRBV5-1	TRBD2	CASSAGLVLYNEQFF	TGCGCCAGCAGCGCCGGACTAGTTCTCTACAATGAGCAGTTCTTC
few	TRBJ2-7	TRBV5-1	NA	CASSSRQVSSYEQYF	TGCGCCAGCAGCTCGAGACAAGTTAGCTCCTACGAGCAGTACTTC
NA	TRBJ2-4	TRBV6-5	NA	CASSYTDRSKNIQYF	TGTGCCAGCAGTTACACGGATAGAAGCAAAAACATTCAGTACTTC
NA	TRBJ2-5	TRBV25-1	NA	CASSESRSWAETQYF	TGTGCCAGCAGTGAATCCCGTTCTTGGGCTGAGACCCAGTACTTC
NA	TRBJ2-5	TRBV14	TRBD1	CASSQERTGGQETQYF	TGTGCCAGCAGCCAAGAGCGGACAGGGGGTCAAGAGACCCAGTACTTC
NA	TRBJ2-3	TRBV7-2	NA	CASSLVAGGTDTQYF	TGTGCCAGCAGCTTAGTGGCAGGGGGCACAGATACGCAGTATTTT
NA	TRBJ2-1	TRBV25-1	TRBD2	CASSGTSTSGSYNEQFF	TGTGCCAGCAGTGGAACCTCCACTAGCGGATCCTACAATGAGCAGTTCTTC
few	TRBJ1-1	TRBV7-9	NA	CASSLNTEAFF	TGTGCCAGCAGCTTGAACACTGAAGCTTTCTTT
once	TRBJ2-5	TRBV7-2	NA	CASSLGAGEETQYF	TGTGCCAGCAGCTTAGGGGCAGGGGAAGAGACCCAGTACTTC
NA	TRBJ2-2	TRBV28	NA	CASVLDNTGELFF	TGTGCCAGCGTGTTGGATAACACCGGGGAGCTGTTTTTT
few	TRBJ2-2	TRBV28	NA	CASSLDSTRTISELFF	TGTGCCAGCAGCCTCGACAGCACACGAACAATCTCGGAGCTGTTTTTT
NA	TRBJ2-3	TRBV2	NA	CASRTDTDTQYF	TGTGCCAGCCGGACAGACACAGATACGCAGTATTTT
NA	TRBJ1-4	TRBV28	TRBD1	CASSSTGTGNEKLFF	TGTGCCAGCAGTTCTACCGGGACAGGGAATGAAAAACTGTTTTTT
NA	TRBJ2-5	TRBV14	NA	CASSQYLIQETQYF	TGTGCCAGCAGCCAATATCTGATCCAAGAGACCCAGTACTTC